The clone carrying this T cell receptor beta chain came up once. The antigen is not known. These data originate in a study of yellow fever vaccine responses in identical twins. Overall study results and limits: Twins reportedly appeared to share part of their vaccine T cell response while keeping part individual.

MiXCR was run by TCRdb on the RT-PCR reads, yielding one entry per CDR3 protein. The sample shows 15,000 to 20,000 distinct CDR3 sequences, under 75% of them seen only once. From germline, CDR1 is SGHKS and CDR2 YYEKEE (reference sequence). CDR3 length equals 14 residues. Trimming pared 1 base from V and 4 bases from J, leaving 11 bases between. This rearrangement joins TRBV5-5 to TRBJ1-1; maybe TRBD1 (5 bases). Here the sequenced sample was T cells from blood (PBMCs), unsorted or a sorted subset (not recorded which), taken before or after yellow fever vaccination (not recorded which). This TCR derives from a woman aged 18-29 years who received the yellow fever vaccine. The CDR3 protein is CASSLIRDGTEAFF. DNA of the CDR3: TGTGCCAGCAGCTTGATCAGGGATGGCACTGAAGCTTTCTTT.